This T cell receptor beta chain derives from a study of cytomegalovirus exposure and HLA in healthy donors. Points from the study as a whole: The authors enumerated 164 TCR beta chains as linked to cytomegalovirus. In a later analysis, HLA-associated TCR beta chains were more clonally expanded than equally common others. No immune exposure information besides CMV serostatus was available.

The CDR3 loop spans 11 amino acids. The germline V gene encodes CDR1 GTSNPN and CDR2 SVGIG (reference sequence). V lost 0 bases and J lost 10, with 6 bases in between. Use of 60 Vbeta and 13 Jbeta primers characterized the PCR. Only in-frame clones appear in the TCRdb table, and some are missing; sequencing was by immunoSEQ multiplex PCR. The repertoire holds under 200,000 clones, with 81% as singletons. Points on this clone: The antigen is not known.

The chain links TRBV30 to TRBJ1-4; D is unresolved. Specimen: PBMCs. This receptor was obtained from a woman between 18 and 29 years old in good health and CMV-seronegative. CDR3 bases: TGTGCCTGGAGTGTCTTCGGAAAACTGTTTTTT. Amino acid sequence: CAWSVFGKLFF. The whole variable domain, remainder taken from reference TRBV30 and TRBJ1-4, is SQTIHQWPATLVQPVGSPLSLECTVEGTSNPNLYWYRQAAGRGLQLLFYSVGIGQISSEVPQNLSASRPQDRQFILSSKKLLLSDSGFYLCAWSVFGKLFFGSGTQLSVL.